This TCR beta chain was recorded in a study of spatial heterogeneity in lung cancer. Study in general: Alpha-chain detections were consistently fewer than beta-chain detections among the sequences.

In this sample, this clonotype turned up a few times. MiXCR was run by TCRdb on the 5' RACE reads, yielding one entry per CDR3 protein. The sample lists some 37,000 distinct CDR3 sequences, approximately 7.5% seen once, with 25% to 35% in the top ten. The V segment lost 6 bases and the J segment 4 bases; nucleotides outside the gene matches: 13. Germline assignment: CDR1 MNHEY and CDR2 SVGAGI. The CDR3 consists of 16 residues. The time point was: sample taken at primary tumor resection. Sequencing of whole RNA from tumor, nontumor lung or frozen PBMC involved no sorting. The receptor was derived from a male donor with early-stage non-small cell lung cancer. The chain employs TRBV6-5 and TRBJ2-5; 8 nucleotides match TRBD1. This sample comprised PBMCs, obtained at surgery. CDR3: CASRTQGVGFRETQYF. The CDR3 region has the DNA TGTGCCAGCAGGACACAGGGGGTTGGCTTCAGAGAGACCCAGTACTTC.